The next 17 T cell receptor beta chains were all read from a single sample in a study of blood T cell repertoires in COVID-19. Here immunoSEQ multiplex PCR was the method, and the copy in TCRdb shows in-frame clones only, minus some. The sample carries 150,000 to 200,000 clones, 81% recorded once. The source material was peripheral blood. The receptors derive from a woman aged 40 to 50 with COVID-19, enrolled during active disease.

V usage is TRBV7-9 and J usage is TRBJ1-6; D not certain. The CDR3 contains 14 residues. Trimming cost V 5 bases and J 7 bases, with 12 bases left between them. CDR1 is SEHNR, CDR2 FQNEAQ, per germline (reference sequence). CDR3 loop: CASSREPRNSPLHF. The CDR3, as DNA: TGTGCCAGCAGCCGTGAACCTAGAAATTCACCCCTCCACTTT.

The V call is TRBV30, the J call TRBJ2-5, with D tentatively TRBD1 (5 bases). From germline, CDR1 is GTSNPN and CDR2 SVGIG (reference sequence). The CDR3 is 12 residues long. Trimming removed 4 bases at V and 2 bases at J, with 8 bases between. The DNA of the CDR3 is TGTGCCTGGAAAGGGGATCAAGAGACCCAGTACTTC. It translates to CAWKGDQETQYF.

The J gene is TRBJ1-5, the V gene TRBV7-2, with D unresolved. The V and J ends lost 2 bases and 7 bases respectively, with 9 bases between them. This CDR3 spans 13 amino acids. The V gene's germline CDR1 is SGHTA and CDR2 FQGNSA. CDR3 bases: TGTGCCAGCAGCTTATCCGAGGGACAGCCCCAGCATTTT. This codes for CASSLSEGQPQHF.

This clone was recorded once. This rearrangement joins TRBV6-5 to TRBJ1-3; D may be TRBD1 (6 bases). The germline gives CDR1 MNHEY, CDR2 SVGAGI. V was shortened by 4 bases and J by 0 bases, with 10 bases between the two germline ends. The length of the CDR3 is 15 residues. The CDR3 is CASSSTGSSGNTIYF. The CDR3 DNA reads as TGTGCCAGCAGTTCGACAGGTTCCTCTGGAAACACCATATATTTT.

The chain has TRBV11-2 and TRBJ2-7; TRBD1 matches at 11 bases. Germline trimming cut 5 bases from V and 3 bases from J; bases unmatched to any gene: 6. Germline V gene data show CDR1 as SGHAT and CDR2 as FQNNGV. The CDR3 totals 15 residues. The CDR3 DNA follows: TGTGCCAGCAGCCGACCCGGGACAGGGGGCTACGAGCAGTACTTC. This translates into CASSRPGTGGYEQYF. The complete variable domain, with remaining parts taken from reference TRBV11-2 and TRBJ2-7, reads EAGVAQSPRYKIIEKRQSVAFWCNPISGHATLYWYQQILGQGPKLLIQFQNNGVVDDSQLPKDRFSAERLKGVDSTLKIQPAKLEDSAVYLCASSRPGTGGYEQYFGPGTRLTVT.

CDR3 in amino acids: CASSLEAGGHQYF. CDR3 bases: TGTGCCAGCAGCTTGGAAGCGGGGGGTCATCAGTACTTC. The chain is built from TRBV5-6 and TRBJ2-5, with 9 bases fitting TRBD2. In germline, CDR1 is SGHDT, CDR2 YYEEEE. V shed 0 bases and J 11 bases; nucleotides not matched to a gene: 5. The CDR3 has 13 amino acids.

This chain links TRBV27 with TRBJ2-6; D is perhaps TRBD1 (6 bases). This CDR3 region has 18 residues. Germline lookup yields CDR1 MNHEY and CDR2 SMNVEV (reference sequence). Trimming removed 6 bases at V and 0 bases at J, with 18 bases between. As DNA, the CDR3 is TGTGCCAGCAGCCAAACCAGGGGCTCCATCTCTGGGGCCAACGTCCTGACTTTC. This codes for CASSQTRGSISGANVLTF.

The chain has TRBV28 and TRBJ2-2; 7 bases fit TRBD1. This CDR3 is built from 15 residues. Trimming removed 5 bases from V and 6 bases from J; junction bases left unmatched: 9. Per germline, CDR1 MDHEN and CDR2 SYDVKM. CDR3 bases: TGTGCCAGCAGTCAAGCGACAGGGATCGCCGGGGAGCTGTTTTTT. The encoded protein is CASSQATGIAGELFF. The complete variable domain, with remaining parts taken from reference TRBV28 and TRBJ2-2, reads DVKVTQSSRYLVKRTGEKVFLECVQDMDHENMFWYRQDPGLGLRLIYFSYDVKMKEKGDIPEGYSVSREKKERFSLILESASTNQTSMYLCASSQATGIAGELFFGEGSRLTVL.

This chain connects TRBV11-1 to TRBJ1-2; D perhaps matches TRBD1 (6 bases). The CDR3 runs to 13 residues. Between the trimmed V and J ends, which lost 1 base and 5 bases, there was a span of 8 bases. CDR1 and CDR2 (germline): SGHAT, FQDESV (reference sequence). The CDR3 protein is CASSLDGQYGYTF. CDR3 DNA sequence: TGTGCCAGCAGCTTAGACGGACAGTATGGCTACACCTTC.

A note on this clone: This specimen includes other DNA sequences encoding the same CDR3. This chain joins TRBV2 and TRBJ1-1; D unresolved. V lost 4 bases and J 1 base, leaving 7 bases between the germline ends. This CDR3 spans 13 amino acids. CDR1 and CDR2 (germline): SNHLY, FYNNEI. The CDR3 DNA reads as TGTGCCAGCAGTGGAGTCGCGAACACTGAAGCTTTCTTT. Amino acid sequence: CASSGVANTEAFF.

The CDR3 nucleotides are TGTGCCAGCGGGTATTGGTCGGGGAGTGAAAAACTGTTTTTT. As protein: CASGYWSGSEKLFF. The chain uses TRBV27 and TRBJ1-4; no firm D call. CDR3 length: 14 amino acids. V gave up 8 bases and J gave up 7 bases, with 17 bases separating them. Germline CDR1 reads MNHEY; CDR2 reads SMNVEV (reference sequence).

The rearrangement joins TRBV30 to TRBJ2-2; tentatively, D is TRBD2 (5 bases). The CDR3 is made up of 15 amino acids. Trimming cost V 4 bases and J 3 bases, with 15 bases left between them. Looked up from germline, CDR1 is GTSNPN and CDR2 is SVGIG (reference sequence). The CDR3 spells CAWKFGPGDTGELFF. The CDR3 nucleotides read TGTGCCTGGAAATTTGGCCCCGGGGACACCGGGGAGCTGTTTTTT. The full variable domain, rest sourced from reference TRBV30 and TRBJ2-2, is SQTIHQWPATLVQPVGSPLSLECTVEGTSNPNLYWYRQAAGRGLQLLFYSVGIGQISSEVPQNLSASRPQDRQFILSSKKLLLSDSGFYLCAWKFGPGDTGELFFGEGSRLTVL.

This clone was seen a handful of times. V and J are TRBV27 and TRBJ1-5; unclear D gene. Trimming removed 5 bases from V and 0 bases from J, with 5 bases in between. Germline assignment: CDR1 MNHEY and CDR2 SMNVEV (reference sequence). The CDR3 contains 13 residues. The CDR3 reads CASSPSSNQPQHF. In DNA, the CDR3 is TGTGCCAGCAGTCCCTCTAGCAATCAGCCCCAGCATTTT.

The chain employs TRBV12-3 or TRBV12-4 and TRBJ1-2; 7 bases fit TRBD1. This CDR3 comprises 11 residues. With 6 bases clipped from V and 12 bases from J, the junction kept 7 bases outside the gene matches. CDR3: CASSIDRDNTF. As DNA, the CDR3 is TGTGCCAGCAGCATAGACAGGGACAACACCTTC.

To note about this clone: The sample has other DNA sequences that encode this CDR3 too. The rearrangement joins TRBV27 to TRBJ1-5; no clear D. This CDR3 has 15 residues. The V gene lost 2 bases and the J gene lost 2 bases, with 10 bases spanning the gap. CDR1 and CDR2 from the germline V gene are MNHEY and SMNVEV (reference sequence). This chain's CDR3 is CASSLGGFGNQPQHF. In nucleotides, the CDR3 is TGTGCCAGCAGTTTAGGAGGGTTCGGCAATCAGCCCCAGCATTTT.

The V call is TRBV9, the J call TRBJ1-1, with a tentative D call TRBD1 (6 bases). Germline V gives CDR1 SGDLS, CDR2 YYNGEE. CDR3 length: 14 residues. Trimming removed 3 bases from V and 0 bases from J, with 9 bases in between. CDR3 nucleotides: TGTGCCAGCAGCGCAGGGGATATGAACACTGAAGCTTTCTTT. Amino acids: CASSAGDMNTEAFF.

J is TRBJ1-5 and V is TRBV6-4; possible D gene TRBD1, 6 bases. V was trimmed by 5 bases and J by 1 base, leaving 24 bases between them. Germline lookup yields CDR1 MRHNA and CDR2 SNTAGT. The CDR3 spans 19 residues. The CDR3 DNA follows: TGTGCCAGCAGTTCACCGGGGGGAAGGGACATCGGGAGCAATCAGCCCCAGCATTTT. This gives the protein CASSSPGGRDIGSNQPQHF.